The source of this TCR beta chain is a study of OX40 agonist ivuxolimab in advanced cancers. Study overall: The dose-escalation cohort was about 80% male, with a mean age of about 58 years, ranging roughly 20 to 90.

Using immunoSEQ multiplex PCR, the repertoire was profiled, and TCRdb retains in-frame clones only, with some absent. Among around 30,000 clones listed, roughly 80% were seen once. CDR3 length: 14 residues. Trimming took 5 bases from V and 4 from J; bases not matched to a gene: 6. The V gene's germline CDR1 is MDHEN and CDR2 SYDVKM. The V call is TRBV28, the J call TRBJ2-7, with TRBD1 identical over 9 bases. This TCR was recovered from an adult with an advanced solid tumor such as melanoma, head and neck, liver or kidney cancer. The starting material was CD4+ or CD8+ T cells sorted from blood, obtained in a trial of the OX40 agonist ivuxolimab. The CDR3 is CASSPGQGGYEQYF. CDR3 sequence (DNA): TGTGCCAGCAGTCCGGGACAGGGCGGATACGAGCAGTACTTC.